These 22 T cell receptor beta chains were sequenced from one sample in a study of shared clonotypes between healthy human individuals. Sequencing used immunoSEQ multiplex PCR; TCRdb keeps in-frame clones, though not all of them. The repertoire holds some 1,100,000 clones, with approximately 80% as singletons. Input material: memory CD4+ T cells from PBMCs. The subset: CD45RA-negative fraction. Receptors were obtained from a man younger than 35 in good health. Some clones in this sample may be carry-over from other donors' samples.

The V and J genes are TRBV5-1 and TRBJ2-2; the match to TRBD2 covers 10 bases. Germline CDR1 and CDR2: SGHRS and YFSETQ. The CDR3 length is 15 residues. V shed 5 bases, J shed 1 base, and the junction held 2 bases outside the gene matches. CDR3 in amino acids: CASSRLAGNTGELFF. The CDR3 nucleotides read TGCGCCAGCAGTCGACTAGCGGGGAACACCGGGGAGCTGTTTTTT.

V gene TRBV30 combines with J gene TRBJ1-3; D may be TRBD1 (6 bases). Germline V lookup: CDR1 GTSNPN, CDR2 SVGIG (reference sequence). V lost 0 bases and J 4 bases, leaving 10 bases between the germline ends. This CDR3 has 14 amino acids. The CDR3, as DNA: TGTGCCTGGAGTGTTTGGGACACAGGAAACACCATATATTTT. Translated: CAWSVWDTGNTIYF.

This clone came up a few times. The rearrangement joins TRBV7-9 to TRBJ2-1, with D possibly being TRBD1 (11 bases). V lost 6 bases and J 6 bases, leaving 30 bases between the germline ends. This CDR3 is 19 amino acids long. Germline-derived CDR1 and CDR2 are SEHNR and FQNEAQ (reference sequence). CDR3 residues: CASRRDRGLSGRGLNEQFF. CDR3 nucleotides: TGTGCCAGCAGACGGGACAGGGGGTTAAGCGGGAGGGGTCTCAATGAGCAGTTCTTC.

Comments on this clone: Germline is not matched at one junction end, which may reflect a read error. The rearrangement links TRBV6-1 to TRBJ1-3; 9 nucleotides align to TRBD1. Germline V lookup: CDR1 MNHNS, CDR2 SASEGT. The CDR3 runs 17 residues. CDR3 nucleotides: TGTGCCATCAGTGATCCCGGGACAGGGTCTTCTGGAAACACCATATATTTT. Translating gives CAISDPGTGSSGNTIYF.

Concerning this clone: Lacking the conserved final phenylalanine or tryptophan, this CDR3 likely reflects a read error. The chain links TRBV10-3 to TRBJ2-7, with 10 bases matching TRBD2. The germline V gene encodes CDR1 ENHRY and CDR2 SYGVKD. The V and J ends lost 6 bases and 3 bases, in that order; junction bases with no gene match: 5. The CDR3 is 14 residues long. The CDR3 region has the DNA TGTGCCATCAGGCGAGCGGGAGGGATCTACGAGCAGTACCTC. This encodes CAIRRAGGIYEQYL.

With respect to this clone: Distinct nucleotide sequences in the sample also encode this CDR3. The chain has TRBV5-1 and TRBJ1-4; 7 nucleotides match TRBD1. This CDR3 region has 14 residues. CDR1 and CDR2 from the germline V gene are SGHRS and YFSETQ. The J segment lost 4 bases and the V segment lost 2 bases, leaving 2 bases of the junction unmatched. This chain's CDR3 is CASSFQGDNEKLFF. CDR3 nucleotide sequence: TGCGCCAGCAGCTTCCAGGGGGATAATGAAAAACTGTTTTTT.

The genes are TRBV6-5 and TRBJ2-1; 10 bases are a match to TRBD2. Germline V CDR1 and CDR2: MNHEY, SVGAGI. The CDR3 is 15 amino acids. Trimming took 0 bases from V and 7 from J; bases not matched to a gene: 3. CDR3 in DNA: TGTGCCAGCAGTTACTCGGCTAGCGGGAGTAATGAGCAGTTCTTC. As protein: CASSYSASGSNEQFF.

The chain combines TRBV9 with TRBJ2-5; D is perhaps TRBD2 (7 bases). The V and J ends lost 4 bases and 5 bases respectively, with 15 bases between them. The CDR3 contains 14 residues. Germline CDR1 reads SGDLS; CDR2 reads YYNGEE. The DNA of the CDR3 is TGTGCCAGCAGCCCCCGAGGGGGGGGCGAGACCCAGTACTTC. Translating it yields CASSPRGGGETQYF.

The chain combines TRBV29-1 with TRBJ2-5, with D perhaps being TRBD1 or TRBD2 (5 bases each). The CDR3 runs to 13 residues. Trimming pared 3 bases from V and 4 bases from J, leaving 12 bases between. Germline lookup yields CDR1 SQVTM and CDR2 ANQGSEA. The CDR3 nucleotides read TGCAGCGTTGAGGGGCGGGCTAGAGAGACCCAGTACTTC. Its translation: CSVEGRARETQYF.

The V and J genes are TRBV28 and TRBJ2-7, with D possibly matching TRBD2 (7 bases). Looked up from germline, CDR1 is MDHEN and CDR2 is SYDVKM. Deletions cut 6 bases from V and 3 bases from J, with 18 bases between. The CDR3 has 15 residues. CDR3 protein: CASSGGGDGDYEQYF. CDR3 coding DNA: TGTGCCAGCAGCGGAGGGGGGGATGGAGACTACGAGCAGTACTTC.

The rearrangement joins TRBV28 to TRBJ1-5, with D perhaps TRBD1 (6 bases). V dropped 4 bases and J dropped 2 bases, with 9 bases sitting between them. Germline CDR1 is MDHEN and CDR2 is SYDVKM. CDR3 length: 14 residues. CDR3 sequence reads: CASSWGAGNQPQHF. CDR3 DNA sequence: TGTGCCAGCAGTTGGGGGGCGGGCAATCAGCCCCAGCATTTT.

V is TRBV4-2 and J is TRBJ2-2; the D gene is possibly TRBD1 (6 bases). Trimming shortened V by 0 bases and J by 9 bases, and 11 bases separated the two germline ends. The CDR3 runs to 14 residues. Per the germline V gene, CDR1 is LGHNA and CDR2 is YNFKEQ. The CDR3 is CASSQETGERELFF. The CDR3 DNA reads TGTGCCAGCAGCCAAGAGACAGGAGAGCGGGAGCTGTTTTTT.

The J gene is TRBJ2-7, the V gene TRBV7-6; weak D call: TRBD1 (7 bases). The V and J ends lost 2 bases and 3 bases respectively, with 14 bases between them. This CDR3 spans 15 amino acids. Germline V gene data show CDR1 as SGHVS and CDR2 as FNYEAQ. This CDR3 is CASSLSWGDSYEQYF. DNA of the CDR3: TGTGCCAGCAGCTTATCCTGGGGGGACAGCTACGAGCAGTACTTC.

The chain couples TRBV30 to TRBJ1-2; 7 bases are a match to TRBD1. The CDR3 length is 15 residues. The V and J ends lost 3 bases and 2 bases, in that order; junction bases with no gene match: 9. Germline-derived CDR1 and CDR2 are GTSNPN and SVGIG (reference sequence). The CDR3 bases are TGTGCCTGGAGAGCTCCTCCGGGACAGAACTATGGCTACACCTTC. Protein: CAWRAPPGQNYGYTF. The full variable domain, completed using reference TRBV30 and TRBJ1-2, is SQTIHQWPATLVQPVGSPLSLECTVEGTSNPNLYWYRQAAGRGLQLLFYSVGIGQISSEVPQNLSASRPQDRQFILSSKKLLLSDSGFYLCAWRAPPGQNYGYTFGSGTRLTVV.

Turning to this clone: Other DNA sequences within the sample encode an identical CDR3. The CDR3 protein is CASSSDSSGNTIYF. Here the CDR3 DNA reads TGCGCCAGCAGTTCGGACAGCTCTGGAAACACCATATATTTT. The chain joins TRBV5-1 to TRBJ1-3; the D gene is possibly TRBD1 (6 bases). Germline CDR1 reads SGHRS; CDR2 reads YFSETQ. V lost 5 bases to trimming and J lost 0 bases, with 9 bases between them. The CDR3 is 14 amino acids.

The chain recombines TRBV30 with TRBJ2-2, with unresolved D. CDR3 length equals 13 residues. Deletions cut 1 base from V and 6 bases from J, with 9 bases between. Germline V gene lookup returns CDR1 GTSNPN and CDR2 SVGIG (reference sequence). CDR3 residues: CAWSASLSGELFF. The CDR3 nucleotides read TGTGCCTGGAGTGCCTCTTTGTCCGGGGAGCTGTTTTTT.

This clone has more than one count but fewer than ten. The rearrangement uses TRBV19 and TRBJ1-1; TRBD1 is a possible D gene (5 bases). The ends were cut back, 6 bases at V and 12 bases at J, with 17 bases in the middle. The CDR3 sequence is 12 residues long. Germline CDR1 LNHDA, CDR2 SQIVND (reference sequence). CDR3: CASRDGGLRTFF. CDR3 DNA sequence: TGTGCCAGTAGGGACGGGGGACTGAGGACTTTCTTT.

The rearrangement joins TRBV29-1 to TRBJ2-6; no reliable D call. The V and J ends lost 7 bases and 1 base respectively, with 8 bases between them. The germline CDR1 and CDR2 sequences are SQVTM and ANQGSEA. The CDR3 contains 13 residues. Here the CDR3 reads CSAKGSGANVLTF. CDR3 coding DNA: TGCAGCGCCAAGGGTTCTGGGGCCAACGTCCTGACTTTC.

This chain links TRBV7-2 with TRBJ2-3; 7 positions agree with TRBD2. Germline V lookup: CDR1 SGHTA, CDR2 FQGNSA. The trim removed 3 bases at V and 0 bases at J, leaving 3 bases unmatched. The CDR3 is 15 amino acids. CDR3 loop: CASSFSGPSTDTQYF. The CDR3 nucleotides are TGTGCCAGCAGCTTTAGCGGGCCTAGCACAGATACGCAGTATTTT.

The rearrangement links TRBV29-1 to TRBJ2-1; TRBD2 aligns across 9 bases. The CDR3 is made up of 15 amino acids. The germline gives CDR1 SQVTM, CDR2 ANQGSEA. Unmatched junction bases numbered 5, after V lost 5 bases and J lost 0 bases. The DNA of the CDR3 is TGCAGCGTTAGCGGGAGGCCGAGCTCCTACAATGAGCAGTTCTTC. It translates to CSVSGRPSSYNEQFF.

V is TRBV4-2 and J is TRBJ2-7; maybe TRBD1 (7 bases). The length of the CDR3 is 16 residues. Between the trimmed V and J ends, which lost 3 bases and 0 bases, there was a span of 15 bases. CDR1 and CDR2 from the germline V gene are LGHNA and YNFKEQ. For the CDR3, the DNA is TGTGCCAGCAGCCAGTCTTGGGGGGACAGCTCCTACGAGCAGTACTTC. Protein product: CASSQSWGDSSYEQYF.

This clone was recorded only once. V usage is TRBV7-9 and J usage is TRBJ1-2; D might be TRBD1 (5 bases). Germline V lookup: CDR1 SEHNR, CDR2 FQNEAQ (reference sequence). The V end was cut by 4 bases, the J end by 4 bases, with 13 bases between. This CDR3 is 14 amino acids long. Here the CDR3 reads CASSSTVPAYGYTF. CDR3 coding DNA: TGTGCCAGCAGCTCGACAGTTCCCGCCTATGGCTACACCTTC.